This TCR beta chain was profiled in a study of radiotherapy plus CTLA-4 blockade in lung cancer. At the level of the study: Objective responses emerged in over 15% of patients, and 30% to 40% attained disease control.

Whole-study results and caveats: Among blood TCR repertoires after radiotherapy plus ipilimumab, tumor-derived clones expanded. Reports state that early shifts in blood T cell clones, with interferon-beta, best predicted response.

In chemo-refractory metastatic non-small-cell lung cancer, patients got ipilimumab CTLA-4 blockade together with focal radiation. Assay used: immunoSEQ multiplex PCR; TCRdb lists only in-frame clones, some missing. The sample has some 92,000 clones; 82% are singletons. The count of this clone is one. Its antigen is not known. Additional DNA sequences in this sample encode the identical CDR3. The CDR3 runs to 16 residues. Trimming cost V 0 bases and J 4 bases, with 13 bases left between them. The germline V gene has CDR1 MGHRA and CDR2 YSYEKL. Material: peripheral blood, obtained from a patient treated with radiotherapy plus ipilimumab. The V gene is TRBV4-1, the J gene TRBJ2-1; D is uncertain. The source is a human donor with non-small cell lung cancer who had a partial response to radiotherapy plus ipilimumab. CDR3 region: CASSQDLRDTYNEQFF. Here the CDR3 DNA reads TGCGCCAGCAGCCAAGATCTCCGCGATACTTACAATGAGCAGTTCTTC.